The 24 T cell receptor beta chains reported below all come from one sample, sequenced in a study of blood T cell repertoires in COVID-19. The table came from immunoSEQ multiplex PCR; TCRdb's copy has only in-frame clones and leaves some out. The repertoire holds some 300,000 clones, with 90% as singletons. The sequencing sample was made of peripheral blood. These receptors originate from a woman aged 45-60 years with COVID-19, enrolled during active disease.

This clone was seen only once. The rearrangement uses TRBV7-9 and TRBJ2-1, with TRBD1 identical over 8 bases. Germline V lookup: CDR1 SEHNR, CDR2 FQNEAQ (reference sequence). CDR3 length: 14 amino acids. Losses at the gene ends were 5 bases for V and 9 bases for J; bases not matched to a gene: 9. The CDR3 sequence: CASSPRTGTGEQFF. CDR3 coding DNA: TGTGCCAGCAGCCCTCGGACAGGGACCGGTGAGCAGTTCTTC. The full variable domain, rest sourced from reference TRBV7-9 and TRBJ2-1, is DTGVSQNPRHKITKRGQNVTFRCDPISEHNRLYWYRQTLGQGPEFLTYFQNEAQLEKSRLLSDRFSAERPKGSFSTLEIQRTEQGDSAMYLCASSPRTGTGEQFFGPGTRLTVL.

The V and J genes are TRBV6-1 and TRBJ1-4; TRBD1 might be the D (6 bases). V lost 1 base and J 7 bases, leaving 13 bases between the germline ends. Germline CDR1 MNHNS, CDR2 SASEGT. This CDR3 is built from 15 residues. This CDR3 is CASSEDWGHGEKLFF. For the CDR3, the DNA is TGTGCCAGCAGTGAAGATTGGGGACACGGTGAAAAACTGTTTTTT.

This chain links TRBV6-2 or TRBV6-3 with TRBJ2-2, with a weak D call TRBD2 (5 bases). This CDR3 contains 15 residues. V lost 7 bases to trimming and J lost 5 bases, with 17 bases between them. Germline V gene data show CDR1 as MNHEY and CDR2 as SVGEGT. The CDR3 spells CASTPSGSGTGELFF. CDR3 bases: TGTGCCAGCACCCCCTCGGGGTCTGGAACCGGGGAGCTGTTTTTT.

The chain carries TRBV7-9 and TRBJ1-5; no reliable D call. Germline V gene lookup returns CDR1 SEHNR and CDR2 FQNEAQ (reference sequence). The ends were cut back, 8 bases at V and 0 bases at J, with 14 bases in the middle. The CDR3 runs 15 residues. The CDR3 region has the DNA TGTGCCAGCTCTGGGAGGGAACCTAGCAATCAGCCCCAGCATTTT. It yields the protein CASSGREPSNQPQHF.

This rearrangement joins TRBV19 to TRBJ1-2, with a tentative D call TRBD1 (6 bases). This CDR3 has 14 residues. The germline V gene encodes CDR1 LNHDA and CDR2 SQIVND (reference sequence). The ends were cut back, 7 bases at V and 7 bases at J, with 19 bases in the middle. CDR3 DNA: TGTGCCAGTATGAGGGGACAACAAGTCGGTGGCTACACCTTC. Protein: CASMRGQQVGGYTF.

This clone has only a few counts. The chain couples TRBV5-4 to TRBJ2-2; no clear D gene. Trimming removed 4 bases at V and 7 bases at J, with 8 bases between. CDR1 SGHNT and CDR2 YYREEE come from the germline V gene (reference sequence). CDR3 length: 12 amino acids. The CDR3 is CASSLLVGELFF. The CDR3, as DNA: TGTGCCAGCAGCCTTTTAGTCGGGGAGCTGTTTTTT.

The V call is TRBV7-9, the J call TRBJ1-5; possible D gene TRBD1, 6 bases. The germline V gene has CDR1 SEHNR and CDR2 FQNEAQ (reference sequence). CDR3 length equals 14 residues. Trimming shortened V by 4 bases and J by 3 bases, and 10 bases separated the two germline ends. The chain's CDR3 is CASSSTGPNQPQHF. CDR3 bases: TGTGCCAGCAGCTCCACAGGGCCCAATCAGCCCCAGCATTTT.

The CDR3 sequence is CASSLDRLAGGNYEQYF. The CDR3 nucleotides read TGTGCCAGCAGCTTGGACCGACTAGCGGGAGGGAACTACGAGCAGTACTTC. V and J are TRBV5-6 and TRBJ2-7; 14 bases map to TRBD2. This CDR3 comprises 17 residues. Germline V lookup: CDR1 SGHDT, CDR2 YYEEEE. Germline trimming cut 0 bases from V and 3 bases from J; bases unmatched to any gene: 5.

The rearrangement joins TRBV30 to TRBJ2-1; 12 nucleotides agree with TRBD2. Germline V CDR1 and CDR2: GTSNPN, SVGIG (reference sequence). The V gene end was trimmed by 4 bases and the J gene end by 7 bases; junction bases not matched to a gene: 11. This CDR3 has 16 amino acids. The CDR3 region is CAWKRAGLAGPNEQFF. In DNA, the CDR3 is TGTGCCTGGAAACGCGCGGGACTAGCGGGTCCGAATGAGCAGTTCTTC. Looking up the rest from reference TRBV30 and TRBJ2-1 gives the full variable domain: SQTIHQWPATLVQPVGSPLSLECTVEGTSNPNLYWYRQAAGRGLQLLFYSVGIGQISSEVPQNLSASRPQDRQFILSSKKLLLSDSGFYLCAWKRAGLAGPNEQFFGPGTRLTVL.

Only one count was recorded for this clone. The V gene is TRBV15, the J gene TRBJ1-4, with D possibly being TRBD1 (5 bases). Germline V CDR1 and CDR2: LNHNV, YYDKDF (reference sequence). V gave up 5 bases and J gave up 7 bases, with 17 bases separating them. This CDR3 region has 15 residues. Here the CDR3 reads CATSARRAIGEKLFF. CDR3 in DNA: TGTGCCACCAGCGCGCGCAGGGCGATAGGTGAAAAACTGTTTTTT. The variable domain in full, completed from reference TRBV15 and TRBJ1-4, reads DAMVIQNPRYQVTQFGKPVTLSCSQTLNHNVMYWYQQKSSQAPKLLFHYYDKDFNNEADTPDNFQSRRPNTSFCFLDIRSPGLGDTAMYLCATSARRAIGEKLFFGSGTQLSVL.

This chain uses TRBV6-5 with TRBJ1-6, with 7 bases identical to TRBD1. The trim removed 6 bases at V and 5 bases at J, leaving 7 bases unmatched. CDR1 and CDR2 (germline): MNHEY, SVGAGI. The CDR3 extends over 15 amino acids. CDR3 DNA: TGTGCCAGCAGAAAAAGGGGGCGGGATAATTCACCCCTCCACTTT. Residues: CASRKRGRDNSPLHF.

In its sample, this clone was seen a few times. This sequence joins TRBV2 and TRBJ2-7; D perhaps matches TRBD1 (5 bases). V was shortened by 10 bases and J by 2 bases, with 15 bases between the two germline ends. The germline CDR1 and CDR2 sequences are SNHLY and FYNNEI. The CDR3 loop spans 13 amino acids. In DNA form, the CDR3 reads TGTGCCACCGAGCAGGGCGGAGCCTACGAGCAGTACTTC. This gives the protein CATEQGGAYEQYF.

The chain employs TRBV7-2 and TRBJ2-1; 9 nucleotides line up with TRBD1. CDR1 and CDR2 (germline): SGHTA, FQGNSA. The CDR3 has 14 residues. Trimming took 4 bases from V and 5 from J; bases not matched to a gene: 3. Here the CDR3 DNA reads TGTGCCAGCAGCTGGACAGGGGAGCACAATGAGCAGTTCTTC. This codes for CASSWTGEHNEQFF. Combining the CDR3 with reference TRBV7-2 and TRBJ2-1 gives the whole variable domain GAGVSQSPSNKVTEKGKDVELRCDPISGHTALYWYRQSLGQGLEFLIYFQGNSAPDKSGLPSDRFSAERTGGSVSTLTIQRTQQEDSAVYLCASSWTGEHNEQFFGPGTRLTVL.

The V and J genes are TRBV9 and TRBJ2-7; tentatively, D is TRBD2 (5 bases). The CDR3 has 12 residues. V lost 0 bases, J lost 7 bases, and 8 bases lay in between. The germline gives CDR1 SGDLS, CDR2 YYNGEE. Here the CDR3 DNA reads TGTGCCAGCAGCGTAGTCTGGAGGGAGCAGTACTTC. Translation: CASSVVWREQYF.

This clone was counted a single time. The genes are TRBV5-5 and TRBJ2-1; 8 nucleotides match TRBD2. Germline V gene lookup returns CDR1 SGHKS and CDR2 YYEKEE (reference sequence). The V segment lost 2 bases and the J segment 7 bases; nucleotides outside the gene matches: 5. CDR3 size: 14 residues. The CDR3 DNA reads TGTGCCAGCAGCTTCCGGGAGGGGCGGAATGAGCAGTTCTTC. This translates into CASSFREGRNEQFF.

The CDR3, as DNA: TGTGCCAGCAGTTACTCGATGGGGCACACTGAAGCTTTCTTT. Translation: CASSYSMGHTEAFF. V and J are TRBV6-5 and TRBJ1-1, with D tentatively TRBD1 (5 bases). V was pared by 0 bases and J by 3 bases, with 8 bases between. The CDR3 loop spans 14 amino acids. Germline values: CDR1 MNHEY, CDR2 SVGAGI.

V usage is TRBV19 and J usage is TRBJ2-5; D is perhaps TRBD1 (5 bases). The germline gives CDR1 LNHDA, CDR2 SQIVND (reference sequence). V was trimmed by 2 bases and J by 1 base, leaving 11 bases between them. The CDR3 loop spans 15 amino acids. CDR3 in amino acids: CASSIYDRFQETQYF. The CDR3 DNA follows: TGTGCCAGTAGTATATATGACAGATTCCAAGAGACCCAGTACTTC.

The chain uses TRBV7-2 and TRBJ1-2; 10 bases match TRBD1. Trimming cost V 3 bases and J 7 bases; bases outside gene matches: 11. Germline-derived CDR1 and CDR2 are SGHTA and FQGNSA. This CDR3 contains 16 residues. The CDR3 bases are TGTGCCAGCAGCTTGAATCGGGACAGGGGTTTCTCTGGCTACACCTTC. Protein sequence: CASSLNRDRGFSGYTF.

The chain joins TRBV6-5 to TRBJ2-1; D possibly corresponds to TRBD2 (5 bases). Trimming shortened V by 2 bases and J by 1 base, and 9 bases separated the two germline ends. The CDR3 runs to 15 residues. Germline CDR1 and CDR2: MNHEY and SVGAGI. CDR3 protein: CASSYRGLSYNEQFF. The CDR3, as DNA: TGTGCCAGCAGTTACCGAGGGTTGTCCTACAATGAGCAGTTCTTC.

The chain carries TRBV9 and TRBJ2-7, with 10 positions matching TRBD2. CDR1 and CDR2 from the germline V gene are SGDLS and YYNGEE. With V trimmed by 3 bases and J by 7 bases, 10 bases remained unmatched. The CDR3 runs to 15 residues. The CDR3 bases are TGTGCCAGCAGCGCCGGAGCGGGAGGGCCAGGGGAGCAGTACTTC. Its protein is CASSAGAGGPGEQYF.

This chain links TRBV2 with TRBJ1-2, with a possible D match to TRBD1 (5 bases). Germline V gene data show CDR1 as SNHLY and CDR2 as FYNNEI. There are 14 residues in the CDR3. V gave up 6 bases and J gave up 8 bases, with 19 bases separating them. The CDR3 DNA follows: TGTGCCAGCAGGGCCGCTCCAGGGCTAAGAGGCTACACCTTC. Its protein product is CASRAAPGLRGYTF.

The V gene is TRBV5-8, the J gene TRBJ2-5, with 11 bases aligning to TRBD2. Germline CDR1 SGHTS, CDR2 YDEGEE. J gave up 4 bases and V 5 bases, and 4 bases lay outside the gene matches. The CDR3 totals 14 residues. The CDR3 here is CASRIAGGIETQYF. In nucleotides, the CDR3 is TGTGCCAGCAGGATAGCGGGAGGGATAGAGACCCAGTACTTC.

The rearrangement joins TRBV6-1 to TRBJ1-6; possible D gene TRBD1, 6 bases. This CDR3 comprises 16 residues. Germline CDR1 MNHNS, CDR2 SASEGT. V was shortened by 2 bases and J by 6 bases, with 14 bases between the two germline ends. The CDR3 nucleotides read TGTGCCAGCAGTGAATTGGGGGCGCCGGGTAATTCACCCCTCCACTTT. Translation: CASSELGAPGNSPLHF.

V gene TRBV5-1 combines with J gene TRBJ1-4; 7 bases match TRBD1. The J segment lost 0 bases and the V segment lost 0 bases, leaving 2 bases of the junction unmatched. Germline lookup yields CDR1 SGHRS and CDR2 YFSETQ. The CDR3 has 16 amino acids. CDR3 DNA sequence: TGCGCCAGCAGCTTGGGGACAGGTGCAACTAATGAAAAACTGTTTTTT. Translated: CASSLGTGATNEKLFF.